The T cell receptor (beta chain) described here comes from a study of Tregs in tolerant kidney transplant recipients. CDR1 and CDR2 (germline): SGHTA, FQGNSA. This CDR3 comprises 13 residues. V was trimmed by 6 bases and J by 1 base, leaving 10 bases between them. The table came from immunoSEQ multiplex PCR; TCRdb's copy has only in-frame clones and leaves some out. The sample carries about 73,000 clones, 95% to 98% recorded once. This sequence joins TRBV7-2 and TRBJ2-7; D uncertain. This receptor was identified in a human donor who received a combined kidney and bone marrow transplant. The specimen was CD4+ T cells from blood, collected before the transplant. The CDR3 spells CASSLALSYEQYF. CDR3 DNA sequence: TGTGCCAGCAGTCTTGCACTATCCTACGAGCAGTACTTC. The full variable domain, with the rest looked up from reference TRBV7-2 and TRBJ2-7, is GAGVSQSPSNKVTEKGKDVELRCDPISGHTALYWYRQSLGQGLEFLIYFQGNSAPDKSGLPSDRFSAERTGGSVSTLTIQRTQQEDSAVYLCASSLALSYEQYFGPGTRLTVT.